These 4 T cell receptor beta chains were all obtained from the same sample, sequenced in a study of patients and donors after allogeneic stem cell transplantation (TCRdb year 2020). The library was built by means of RT-PCR. Sequenced using a NextSeq 550. TCRdb reprocessed the public reads (quality trimming at Q25 with fastp, clone calling with MiXCR) and kept in-frame beta chains. Rows matching on CDR3 protein sequence are summarized as one entry with the most common DNA and genes. In all, the sample holds approximately 99,000 distinct CDR3 sequences, and over 30% of those were seen once. Around 30% of the sample lies in the top ten. Sequencing was carried out using blood, either unsorted or a sorted T cell fraction (not recorded which). The receptor source for this set is a human donor who was either an allogeneic HSCT recipient or a stem cell or donor lymphocyte infusion donor (not recorded which). It is not recorded whose cells these are; they may come from a transplant donor.

This clonotype appeared once. J is TRBJ2-1 and V is TRBV12-3 or TRBV12-4; the match to TRBD2 covers 7 bases. The CDR3 length is 14 residues. CDR3 residues: CATTTSLGYNEQFF. CDR3 nucleotides: TGTGCTACTACGACTAGCCTGGGTTACAATGAGCAGTTCTTC.

Only a few counts were recorded for this clonotype. V is TRBV7-2 and J is TRBJ1-5; D gene uncertain. Per germline, CDR1 SGHTA and CDR2 FQGNSA. Trimming removed 2 bases from V and 5 bases from J, with 7 bases in between. The CDR3 runs to 13 residues. In DNA form, the CDR3 reads TGTGCCAGCAGCTTAACCAGAGATCAGCCCCAGCATTTT. Its protein is CASSLTRDQPQHF.

The chain employs TRBV27 and TRBJ2-3, with D possibly being TRBD2 (5 bases). Trimming took off 5 bases at V and 2 bases at J, with 14 bases between the two ends. The germline CDR1 and CDR2 sequences are MNHEY and SMNVEV (reference sequence). CDR3 size: 15 residues. Here the CDR3 DNA reads TGTGCCAGCAGTCCCCGATGGAGGCCCACAGATACGCAGTATTTT. Its protein product is CASSPRWRPTDTQYF.

This chain connects TRBV12-3 or TRBV12-4 to TRBJ2-7, with a weak D call TRBD2 (6 bases). Trimming left V 5 bases short and J 0 bases short, with 17 bases between. The CDR3 contains 16 residues. The CDR3 region has the DNA TGTGCCAGCAGTCCCCATAGCGGAATAAGCTCCTACGAGCAGTACTTC. Translating it yields CASSPHSGISSYEQYF.